These T cell receptor beta chains were read from a single sample in a study of T cell repertoires in cytomegalovirus infection. One entry per CDR3 protein, called by TCRdb with MiXCR from the reads. The sample carries a few hundred thousand distinct CDR3 sequences, roughly 22% recorded once. The sequencing sample was made of CD8+ T cells from PBMCs. The receptors here all came from a human donor in good health (CMV status not recorded). Some clones in this sample may be carry-over from other donors' samples. CDR3s include the opening cysteine and the closing phenylalanine or tryptophan. The D gene is left open where the match is weak. Expanded clones get a size class; other rows say once, few or many, or leave the size out.

V	size	J	D	CDR3	DNA
TRBV29-1	NA	TRBJ2-2	TRBD1	CSVAGTGKFSNTGELFF	TGCAGCGTTGCCGGGACAGGGAAATTTTCGAACACCGGGGAGCTGTTTTTT
TRBV10-3	few	TRBJ2-7	TRBD1	CAISERDRGRGEQYF	TGTGCCATCAGTGAAAGGGACAGGGGCCGTGGGGAGCAGTACTTC
TRBV7-9	many	TRBJ1-5	NA	CASSPGNQPQHF	TGTGCCAGCAGCCCGGGCAATCAGCCCCAGCATTTT
TRBV28	NA	TRBJ2-1	NA	CASSWSAEQFF	TGTGCCAGCAGTTGGTCAGCAGAGCAGTTCTTC
TRBV24-1	few	TRBJ1-4	NA	CATQRAVGEKLFF	TGTGCCACCCAACGGGCGGTGGGTGAAAAACTGTTTTTT
TRBV28	NA	TRBJ2-5	NA	CASSFDWGHPSQYF	TGTGCCAGCAGTTTCGATTGGGGACACCCGAGCCAGTACTTC
TRBV6-2/TRBV6-3	few	TRBJ2-3	TRBD1	CASYRDRGTDTQYF	TGTGCCAGCTACCGGGACAGGGGCACAGATACGCAGTATTTT
TRBV27	NA	TRBJ1-5	NA	CASSLSHRNQPQHF	TGTGCCAGCAGTTTATCTCATCGCAATCAGCCCCAGCATTTT
TRBV20-1	NA	TRBJ2-1	NA	CSASGGGPVEQFF	TGCAGTGCTAGTGGAGGGGGGCCGGTTGAGCAGTTCTTC
TRBV28	few	TRBJ2-7	NA	CASRSSDSSYEQYF	TGTGCCAGCAGAAGCTCCGACAGCTCCTACGAGCAGTACTTC
TRBV7-2	NA	TRBJ2-7	NA	CASSLWLGPSYEQYF	TGTGCCAGCAGCTTATGGCTCGGGCCATCCTACGAGCAGTACTTC
TRBV29-1	NA	TRBJ1-1	TRBD1	CSARTGGRNTEAFF	TGCAGCGCAAGGACAGGGGGTAGGAACACTGAAGCTTTCTTT
TRBV5-1	NA	TRBJ1-1	TRBD1	CASSLGTGGIGTEAFF	TGCGCCAGCAGCTTGGGGACAGGGGGAATCGGCACTGAAGCTTTCTTT
TRBV28	few	TRBJ1-3	NA	CASSPRSGNTIYF	TGTGCCAGCAGTCCCCGAAGTGGAAACACCATATATTTT
TRBV28	NA	TRBJ2-2	TRBD2	CASSFERGEPHTGELFF	TGTGCCAGCAGTTTTGAGCGGGGGGAACCTCACACCGGGGAGCTGTTTTTT
TRBV7-9	few	TRBJ1-6	NA	CASPEGLDSPLHF	TGTGCCAGCCCAGAAGGATTAGATTCACCCCTCCACTTT
TRBV28	once	TRBJ1-5	NA	CASSPGGPLSNQPQHF	TGTGCCAGCAGTCCCGGGGGTCCCCTTAGCAATCAGCCCCAGCATTTT
TRBV20-1	NA	TRBJ2-7	NA	CSARQVSYEQYF	TGCAGTGCCAGACAGGTCTCCTACGAGCAGTACTTC
TRBV7-6	NA	TRBJ2-7	NA	CASSHVGLYEQYF	TGTGCCAGCAGCCATGTGGGTCTCTACGAGCAGTACTTC
TRBV28	many	TRBJ1-1	NA	CASSLGTTEAFF	TGTGCCAGCAGTTTGGGGACAACTGAAGCTTTCTTT
TRBV2	few	TRBJ2-2	NA	CASMDTRGQNTGELFF	TGTGCCAGCATGGACACCAGGGGCCAGAACACCGGGGAGCTGTTTTTT
TRBV14	NA	TRBJ2-3	TRBD1	CASSQDRTGVSTDTQYF	TGTGCCAGCAGCCAAGACCGGACAGGGGTGAGCACAGATACGCAGTATTTT
TRBV12-3/TRBV12-4	few	TRBJ2-1	TRBD1	CASSSTGDRFSSYNEQFF	TGTGCCAGCAGCTCTACAGGGGACCGTTTCAGCTCCTACAATGAGCAGTTCTTC
TRBV29-1	NA	TRBJ2-1	TRBD1	CSARGHSYNEQFF	TGCAGCGCCAGGGGGCACTCCTACAATGAGCAGTTCTTC
TRBV7-2	many	TRBJ2-2	NA	CASSLDFSGELFF	TGTGCCAGCAGCTTAGACTTCTCCGGGGAGCTGTTTTTT
TRBV7-9	NA	TRBJ2-7	TRBD1	CASSQNHRDRAHEQYF	TGTGCCAGCAGCCAAAACCACCGGGACAGGGCCCACGAGCAGTACTTC
TRBV2	NA	TRBJ2-3	NA	CASSEGSSLSTDTQYF	TGTGCCAGCAGTGAAGGGTCGTCTCTGAGCACAGATACGCAGTATTTT
TRBV13	NA	TRBJ2-5	NA	CASSFGTPGTQYF	TGTGCCAGCAGCTTCGGGACCCCAGGGACCCAGTACTTC
TRBV20-1	NA	TRBJ1-2	TRBD1	CSARDIGTGEELGYTF	TGCAGTGCTAGAGATATCGGGACAGGGGAGGAGTTGGGCTACACCTTC
TRBV20-1	few	TRBJ1-1	TRBD1	CSAREDRGYTEAFF	TGCAGTGCTAGAGAAGACAGGGGGTACACTGAAGCTTTCTTT
TRBV14	once	TRBJ2-7	NA	CASRAGDSSYEQYF	TGTGCCAGCAGAGCAGGGGATTCTTCCTACGAGCAGTACTTC
TRBV4-1	NA	TRBJ1-2	NA	CASSQEGGLGYTF	TGCGCCAGCAGCCAAGAAGGAGGGCTTGGCTACACCTTC
TRBV7-6	few	TRBJ2-7	NA	CASSLERLSSYEQYF	TGTGCCAGCAGCTTAGAACGCTTAAGCTCCTACGAGCAGTACTTC
TRBV24-1	NA	TRBJ2-3	NA	CATSDFERTKGADTQYF	TGTGCCACCAGTGATTTTGAAAGGACAAAGGGCGCAGATACGCAGTATTTT
TRBV7-2	many	TRBJ2-4	TRBD2	CASSPRLADLAKNIQYF	TGTGCCAGCAGCCCTAGACTAGCGGACCTAGCCAAAAACATTCAGTACTTC
TRBV28	few	TRBJ1-1	NA	CASILRPGWTEAFF	TGTGCCAGCATCCTACGGCCGGGGTGGACTGAAGCTTTCTTT
TRBV7-6	many	TRBJ2-7	NA	CASSAAVGGTYEQYF	TGTGCCAGCAGCGCCGCCGTGGGGGGTACCTACGAGCAGTACTTC
TRBV27	few	TRBJ2-7	TRBD2	CASSLVSGESYEQYF	TGTGCCAGCAGTTTAGTGAGCGGGGAATCCTACGAGCAGTACTTC
TRBV12-3/TRBV12-4	few	TRBJ2-7	NA	CASKSWERAGEQYF	TGTGCCAGCAAATCCTGGGAGAGGGCGGGGGAGCAGTACTTC
TRBV25-1	few	TRBJ1-2	TRBD1	CASSGQGDPLFYGYTF	TGTGCCAGCAGTGGACAGGGGGACCCCCTTTTCTATGGCTACACCTTC
TRBV29-1	once	TRBJ2-2	NA	CSVASPANTGELFF	TGCAGCGTTGCATCCCCTGCGAACACCGGGGAGCTGTTTTTT
TRBV28	NA	TRBJ1-4	TRBD1	CASSLEFGQGRGATNEKLSF	TGTGCCAGCAGCCTTGAATTTGGACAGGGGAGAGGTGCAACTAATGAAAAACTGTCTTTT
TRBV12-3/TRBV12-4	NA	TRBJ2-1	NA	CASSLTAFSYNEQFF	TGTGCCAGCAGTCTTACAGCTTTCTCCTACAATGAGCAGTTCTTC
TRBV5-4	few	TRBJ1-2	TRBD1	CASSRDRGPARRDYGYTF	TGTGCCAGCAGCCGTGACAGGGGCCCGGCAAGGAGAGACTATGGCTACACCTTC
TRBV7-6	NA	TRBJ2-1	NA	CASSPPTNEQFF	TGTGCCAGCAGCCCCCCTACAAATGAGCAGTTCTTC
TRBV9	few	TRBJ1-1	NA	CASSPGTAGTEAFF	TGTGCCAGCAGCCCCGGGACGGCGGGCACTGAAGCTTTCTTT